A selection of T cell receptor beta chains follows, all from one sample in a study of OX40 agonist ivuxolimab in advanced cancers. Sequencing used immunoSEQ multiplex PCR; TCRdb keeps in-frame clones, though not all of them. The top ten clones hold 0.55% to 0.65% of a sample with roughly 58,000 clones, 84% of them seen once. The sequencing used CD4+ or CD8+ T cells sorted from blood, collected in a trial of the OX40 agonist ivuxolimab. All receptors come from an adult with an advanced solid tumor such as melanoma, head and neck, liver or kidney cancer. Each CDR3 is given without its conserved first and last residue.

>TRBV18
ASSPKTGGRYTEAF
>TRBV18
ASSQPPRGAF
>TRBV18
ASSPGDRQFGEFDEG
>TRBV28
ASRQGQGGIYGYT
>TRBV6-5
ASSSDADTQY
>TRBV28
ASSLLGLAGGQSYNEQF
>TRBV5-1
ASSFEAETQY
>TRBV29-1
SVALFLAGEGNEQF
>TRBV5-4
ASSSRQGQETQY
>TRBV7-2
ASSLQVNTGELF
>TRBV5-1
ASSSPLAGATDTQY
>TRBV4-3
ASSQELPANTEAF
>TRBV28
ASLGGADYNEQF
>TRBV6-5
ASSYWGSNEAF
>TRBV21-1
ASRSSGNTIY
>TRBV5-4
ASSPLGGLHTEAF
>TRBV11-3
ASSPYLRPATNEKLF
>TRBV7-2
ASSRSGLDTQY
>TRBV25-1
ASSESGRGTETQY
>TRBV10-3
ASGAEGGLGLT
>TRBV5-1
ASSLVTGSHEKLF
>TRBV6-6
ASRSGTSYEQF
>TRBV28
ASSPPLAEQF
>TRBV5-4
ASSFRGTEAF
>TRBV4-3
ASSQVQAGKAF
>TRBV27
ASSRGGPGNTIY
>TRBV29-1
SVGESTDTQY
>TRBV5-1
ASSYGQGQETQY
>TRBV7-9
ASSLLPGATEAF
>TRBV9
ASSPRLAGGFEQY
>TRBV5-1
ASSLLQGSFLAT
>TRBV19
ASSIIRTADQPQH
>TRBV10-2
AIRTGDYEQY
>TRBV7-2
ASSLAERREQF
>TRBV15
ATSPAPGADMQY
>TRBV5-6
ASSFRLSGQF
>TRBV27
ASSPWTGTSNEKLF
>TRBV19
ASRDRPNTEAF
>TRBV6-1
ASSEFFGRDTEAF
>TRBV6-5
ASSYSAGRPGELF
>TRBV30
AWSGLRKGGEQY
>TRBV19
ASSEGRGRTYEQY
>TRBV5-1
ASSLGVNTEAF
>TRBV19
ASSPQGRVLNTEAF
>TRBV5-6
ASTRGRINEKLF
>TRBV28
ASSTVQGQGEQF
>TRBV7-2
ASSLNSGGAHEQF
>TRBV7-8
ASSLVPDYEQY
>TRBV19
ASSIEAGNTEAF
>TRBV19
ASSTLGGGTGELF
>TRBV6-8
ASSPWTSGSDTTYNEQF